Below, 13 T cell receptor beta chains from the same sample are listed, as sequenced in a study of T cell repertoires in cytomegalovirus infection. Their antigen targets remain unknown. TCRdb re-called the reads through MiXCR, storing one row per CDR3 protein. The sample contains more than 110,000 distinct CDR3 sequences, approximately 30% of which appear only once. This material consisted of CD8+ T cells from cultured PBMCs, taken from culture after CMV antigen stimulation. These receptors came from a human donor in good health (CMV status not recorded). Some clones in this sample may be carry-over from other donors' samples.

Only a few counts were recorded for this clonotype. The CDR3 sequence: CASSPGTVGYTF. Here the CDR3 DNA reads TGTGCCAGCAGCCCGGGGACAGTCGGCTACACCTTC. J is TRBJ1-2 and V is TRBV7-8; 7 bases fit TRBD1. V lost 5 bases and J lost 8; bases outside the gene matches: 5. CDR3 length: 12 amino acids. The germline V gene encodes CDR1 SGHVS and CDR2 FQNEAQ.

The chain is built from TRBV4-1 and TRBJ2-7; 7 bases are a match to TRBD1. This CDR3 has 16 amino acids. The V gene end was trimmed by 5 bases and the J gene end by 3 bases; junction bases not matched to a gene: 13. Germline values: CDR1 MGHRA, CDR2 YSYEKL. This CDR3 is CASSYSSGTASYEQYF. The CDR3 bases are TGCGCCAGCAGCTACTCATCCGGGACAGCTAGCTACGAGCAGTACTTC.

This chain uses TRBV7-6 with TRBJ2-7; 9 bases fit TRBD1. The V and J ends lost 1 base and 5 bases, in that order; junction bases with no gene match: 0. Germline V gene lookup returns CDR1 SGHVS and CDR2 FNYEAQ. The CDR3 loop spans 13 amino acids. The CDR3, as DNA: TGTGCCAGCAGCTTAGGGACAGGGGACGAGCAGTACTTC. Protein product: CASSLGTGDEQYF.

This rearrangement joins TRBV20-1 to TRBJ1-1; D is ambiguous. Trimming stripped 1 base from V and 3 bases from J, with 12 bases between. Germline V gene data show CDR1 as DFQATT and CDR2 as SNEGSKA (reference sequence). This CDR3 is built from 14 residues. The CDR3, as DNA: TGCAGTGCTAGAGCTCGAGGAGTATACACTGAAGCTTTCTTT. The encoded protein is CSARARGVYTEAFF.

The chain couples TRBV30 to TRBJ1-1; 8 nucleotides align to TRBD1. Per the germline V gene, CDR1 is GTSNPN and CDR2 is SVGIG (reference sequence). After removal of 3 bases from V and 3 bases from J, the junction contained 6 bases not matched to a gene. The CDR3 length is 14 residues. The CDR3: CAWSNRGIDTEAFF. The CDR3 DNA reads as TGTGCCTGGAGCAACAGGGGGATCGACACTGAAGCTTTCTTT.

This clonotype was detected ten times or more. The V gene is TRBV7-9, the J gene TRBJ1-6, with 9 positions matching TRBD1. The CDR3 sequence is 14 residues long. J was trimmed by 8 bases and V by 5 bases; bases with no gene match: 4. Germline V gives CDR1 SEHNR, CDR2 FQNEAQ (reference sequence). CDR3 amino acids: CASSQGQGDSPLHF. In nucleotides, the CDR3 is TGTGCCAGCAGCCAGGGACAGGGAGATTCACCCCTCCACTTT.

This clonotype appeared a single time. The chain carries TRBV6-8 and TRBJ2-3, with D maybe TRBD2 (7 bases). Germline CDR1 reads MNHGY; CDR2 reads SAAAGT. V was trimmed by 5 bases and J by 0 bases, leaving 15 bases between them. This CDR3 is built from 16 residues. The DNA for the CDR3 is TGTGCCAGCAGTCCCCGGGGGGCTTCTAGCACAGATACGCAGTATTTT. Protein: CASSPRGASSTDTQYF.

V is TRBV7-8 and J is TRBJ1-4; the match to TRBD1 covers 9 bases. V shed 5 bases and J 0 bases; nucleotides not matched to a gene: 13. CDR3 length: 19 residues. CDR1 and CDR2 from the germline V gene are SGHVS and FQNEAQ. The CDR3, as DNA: TGTGCCAGCAGCCCCGGACAGGGGATAGGCCCCGCAACTAATGAAAAACTGTTTTTT. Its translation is CASSPGQGIGPATNEKLFF.

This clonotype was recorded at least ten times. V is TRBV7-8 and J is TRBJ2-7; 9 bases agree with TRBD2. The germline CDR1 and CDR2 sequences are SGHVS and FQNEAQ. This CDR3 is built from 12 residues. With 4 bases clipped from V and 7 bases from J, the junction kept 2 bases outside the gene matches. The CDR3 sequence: CASSYGLAEQYF. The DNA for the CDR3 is TGTGCCAGCAGCTACGGACTAGCGGAGCAGTACTTC.

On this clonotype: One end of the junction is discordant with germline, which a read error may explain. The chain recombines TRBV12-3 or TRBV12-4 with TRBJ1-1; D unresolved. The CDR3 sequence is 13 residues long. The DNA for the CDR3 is TGTGCCAGCAGTCAAGGACTGAACACTGAAGATTTCTTT. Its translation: CASSQGLNTEDFF.

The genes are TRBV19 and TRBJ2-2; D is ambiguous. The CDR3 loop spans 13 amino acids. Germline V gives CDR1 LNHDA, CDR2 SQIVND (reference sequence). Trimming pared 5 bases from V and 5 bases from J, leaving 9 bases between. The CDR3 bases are TGTGCCAGTAGTGAGTGGTTGACCGGGGAGCTGTTTTTT. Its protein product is CASSEWLTGELFF.

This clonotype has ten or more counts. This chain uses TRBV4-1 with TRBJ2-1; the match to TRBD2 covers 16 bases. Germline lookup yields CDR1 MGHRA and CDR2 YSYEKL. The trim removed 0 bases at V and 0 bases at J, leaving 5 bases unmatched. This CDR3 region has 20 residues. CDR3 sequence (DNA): TGCGCCAGCAGCCAAGAACCGGGACTAGCGGGGGGGAGCTCCTACAATGAGCAGTTCTTC. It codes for CASSQEPGLAGGSSYNEQFF.

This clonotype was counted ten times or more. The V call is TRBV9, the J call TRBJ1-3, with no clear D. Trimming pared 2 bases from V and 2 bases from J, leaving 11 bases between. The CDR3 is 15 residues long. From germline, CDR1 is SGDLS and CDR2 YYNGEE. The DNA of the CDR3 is TGTGCCAGCAGCGTCTCCGGGTTCGCTGGAAACACCATATATTTT. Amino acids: CASSVSGFAGNTIYF.